The clone carrying this T cell receptor (beta chain) appeared a few times. The sample comes from a study of blood T cells in healthy people across ages. Alongside a J-beta primer mix, a sample-barcoded 5' primer served in a second PCR lasting about 7 to 12 cycles. TCRdb recomputed calls from the 5' RACE reads with MiXCR, one row per CDR3 protein. The profile shows under 950,000 distinct CDR3 sequences, 20% to 25% of them singletons. The CDR3 spans 12 residues. CDR1 DFQATT and CDR2 SNEGSKA come from the germline V gene (reference sequence). J was trimmed by 10 bases and V by 8 bases; bases with no gene match: 6.

Input material: blood. V and J are TRBV20-1 and TRBJ1-6; 9 bases fit TRBD1. The TCR was taken from a man between 65 and 85 years old in good health. CDR3 sequence reads: CSPDRGESPLHF. The CDR3 region has the DNA TGCAGTCCGGACAGGGGTGAGTCACCCCTCCACTTT.